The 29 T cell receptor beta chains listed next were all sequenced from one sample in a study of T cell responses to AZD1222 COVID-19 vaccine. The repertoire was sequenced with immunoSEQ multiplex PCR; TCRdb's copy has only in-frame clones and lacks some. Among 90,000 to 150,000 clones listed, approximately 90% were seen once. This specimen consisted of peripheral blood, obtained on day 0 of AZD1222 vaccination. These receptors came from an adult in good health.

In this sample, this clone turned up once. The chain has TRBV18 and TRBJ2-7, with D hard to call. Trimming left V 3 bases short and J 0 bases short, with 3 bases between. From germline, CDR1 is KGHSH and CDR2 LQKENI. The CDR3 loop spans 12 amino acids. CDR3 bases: TGTGCCAGCTCACCGTCCTCCTACGAGCAGTACTTC. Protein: CASSPSSYEQYF.

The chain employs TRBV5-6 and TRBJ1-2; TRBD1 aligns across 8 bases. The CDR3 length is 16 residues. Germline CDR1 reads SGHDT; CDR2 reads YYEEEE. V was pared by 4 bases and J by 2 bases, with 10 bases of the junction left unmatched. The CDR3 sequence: CASSPGGQVENYGYTF. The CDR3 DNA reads TGTGCCAGCAGCCCAGGGGGCCAGGTCGAGAACTATGGCTACACCTTC.

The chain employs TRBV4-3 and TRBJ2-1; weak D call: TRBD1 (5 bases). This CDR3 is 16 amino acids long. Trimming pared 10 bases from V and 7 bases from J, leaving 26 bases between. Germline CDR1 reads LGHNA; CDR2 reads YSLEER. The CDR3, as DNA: TGCGCCACCCCCCGTTGTCTTCAGGGCGCAGGGAATGAGCAGTTCTTC. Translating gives CATPRCLQGAGNEQFF.

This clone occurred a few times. CDR3 in amino acids: CASSRQLGDTEAFF. The CDR3 DNA is TGCGCCAGCAGCCGCCAGCTGGGTGACACTGAAGCTTTCTTT. The genes are TRBV5-1 and TRBJ1-1, with D unresolved. Germline-derived CDR1 and CDR2 are SGHRS and YFSETQ. This CDR3 is 14 amino acids long. Deletions cut 4 bases from V and 3 bases from J, with 13 bases between. Full variable domain (remainder filled in from reference TRBV5-1 and TRBJ1-1): KAGVTQTPRYLIKTRGQQVTLSCSPISGHRSVSWYQQTPGQGLQFLFEYFSETQRNKGNFPGRFSGRQFSNSRSEMNVSTLELGDSALYLCASSRQLGDTEAFFGQGTRLTVV.

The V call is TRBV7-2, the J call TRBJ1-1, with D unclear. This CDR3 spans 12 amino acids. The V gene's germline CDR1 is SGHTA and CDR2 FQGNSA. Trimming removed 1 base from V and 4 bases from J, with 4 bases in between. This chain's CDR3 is CASSLGFTEAFF. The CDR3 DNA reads TGTGCCAGCAGCTTAGGTTTCACTGAAGCTTTCTTT.

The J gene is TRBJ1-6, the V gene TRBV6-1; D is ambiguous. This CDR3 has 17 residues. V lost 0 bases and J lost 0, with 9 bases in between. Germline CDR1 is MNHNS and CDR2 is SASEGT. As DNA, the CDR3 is TGTGCCAGCAGTGAAGCTCCCACGAGCTCCTATAATTCACCCCTCCACTTT. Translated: CASSEAPTSSYNSPLHF.

CDR3 sequence: CASSFVGDEQFF. CDR3 coding DNA: TGTGCCAGCAGTTTCGTCGGGGATGAGCAGTTCTTC. The chain links TRBV12-3 or TRBV12-4 to TRBJ2-1, with D possibly being TRBD2 (5 bases). This CDR3 is built from 12 residues. V was shortened by 3 bases and J by 8 bases, with 8 bases between the two germline ends.

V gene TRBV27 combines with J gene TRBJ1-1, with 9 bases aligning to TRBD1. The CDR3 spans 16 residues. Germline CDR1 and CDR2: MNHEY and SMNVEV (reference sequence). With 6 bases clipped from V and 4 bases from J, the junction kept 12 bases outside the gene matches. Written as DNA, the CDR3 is TGTGCCAGCAGCCGAAGACAGGGGGTAGAGAGCACTGAAGCTTTCTTT. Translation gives CASSRRQGVESTEAFF.

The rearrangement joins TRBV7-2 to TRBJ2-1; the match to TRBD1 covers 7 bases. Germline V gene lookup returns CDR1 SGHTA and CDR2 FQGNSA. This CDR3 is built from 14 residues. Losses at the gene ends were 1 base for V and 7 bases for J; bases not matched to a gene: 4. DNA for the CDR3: TGTGCCAGCAGCTTAGTGGACAGGCCTAATGAGCAGTTCTTC. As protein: CASSLVDRPNEQFF.

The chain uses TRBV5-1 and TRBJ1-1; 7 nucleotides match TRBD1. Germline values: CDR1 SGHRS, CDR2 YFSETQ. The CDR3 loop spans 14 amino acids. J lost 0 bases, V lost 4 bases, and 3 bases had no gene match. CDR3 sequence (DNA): TGCGCCAGCAGCGCGGGACAGCTGAACACTGAAGCTTTCTTT. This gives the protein CASSAGQLNTEAFF.

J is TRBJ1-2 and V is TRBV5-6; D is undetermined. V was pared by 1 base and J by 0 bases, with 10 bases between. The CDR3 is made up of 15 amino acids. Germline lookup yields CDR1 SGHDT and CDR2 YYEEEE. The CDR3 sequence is CASSLPGGANYGYTF. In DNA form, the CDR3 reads TGTGCCAGCAGCTTGCCGGGCGGAGCTAACTATGGCTACACCTTC.

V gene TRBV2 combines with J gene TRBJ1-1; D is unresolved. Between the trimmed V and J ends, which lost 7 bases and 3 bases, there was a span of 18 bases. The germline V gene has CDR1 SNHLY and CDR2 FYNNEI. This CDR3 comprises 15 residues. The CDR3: CASNQGRKGYTEAFF. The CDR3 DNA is TGTGCCAGCAACCAAGGGCGTAAAGGGTACACTGAAGCTTTCTTT.

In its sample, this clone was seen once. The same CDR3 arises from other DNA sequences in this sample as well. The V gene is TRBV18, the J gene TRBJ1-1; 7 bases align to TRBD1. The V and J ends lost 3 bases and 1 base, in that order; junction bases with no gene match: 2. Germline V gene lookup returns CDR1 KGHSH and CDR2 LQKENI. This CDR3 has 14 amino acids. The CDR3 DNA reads TGTGCCAGCTCACCTCGGGACAGGAACACTGAAGCTTTCTTT. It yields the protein CASSPRDRNTEAFF. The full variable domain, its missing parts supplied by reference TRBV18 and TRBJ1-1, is NAGVMQNPRHLVRRRGQEARLRCSPMKGHSHVYWYRQLPEEGLKFMVYLQKENIIDESGMPKERFSAEFPKEGPSILRIQQVVRGDSAAYFCASSPRDRNTEAFFGQGTRLTVV.

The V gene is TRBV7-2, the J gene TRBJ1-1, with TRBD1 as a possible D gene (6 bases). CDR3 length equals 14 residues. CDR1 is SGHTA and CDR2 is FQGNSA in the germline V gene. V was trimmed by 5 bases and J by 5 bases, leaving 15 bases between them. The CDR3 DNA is TGTGCCAGCAGCAACATACAGGGAGGGACTGAAGCTTTCTTT. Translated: CASSNIQGGTEAFF.

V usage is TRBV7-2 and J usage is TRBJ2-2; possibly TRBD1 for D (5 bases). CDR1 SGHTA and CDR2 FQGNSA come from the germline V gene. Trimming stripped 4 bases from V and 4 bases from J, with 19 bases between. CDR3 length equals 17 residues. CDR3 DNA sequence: TGTGCCAGCAGCTCGACGACAGCCCCTGGGGCCACCGGGGAGCTGTTTTTT. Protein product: CASSSTTAPGATGELFF.

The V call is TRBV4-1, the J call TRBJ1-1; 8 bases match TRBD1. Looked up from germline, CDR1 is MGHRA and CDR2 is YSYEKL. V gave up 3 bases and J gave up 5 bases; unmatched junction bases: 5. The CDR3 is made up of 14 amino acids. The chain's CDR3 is CASSQAGGFTEAFF. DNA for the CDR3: TGCGCCAGCAGCCAGGCAGGGGGCTTTACTGAAGCTTTCTTT.

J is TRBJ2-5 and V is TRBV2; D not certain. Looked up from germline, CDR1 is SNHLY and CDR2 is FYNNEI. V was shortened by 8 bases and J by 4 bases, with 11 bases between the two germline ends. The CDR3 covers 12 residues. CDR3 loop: CASRSDGETQYF. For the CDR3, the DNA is TGTGCCAGCCGGAGCGACGGAGAGACCCAGTACTTC.

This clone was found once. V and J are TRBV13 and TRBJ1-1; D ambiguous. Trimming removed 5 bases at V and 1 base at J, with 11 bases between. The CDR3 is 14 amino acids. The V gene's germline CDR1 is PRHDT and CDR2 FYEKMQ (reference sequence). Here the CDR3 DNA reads TGTGCCAGCAGCCGTGGGCGTCCGAACACTGAAGCTTTCTTT. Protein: CASSRGRPNTEAFF.

In DNA form, the CDR3 reads TGTGCCAGTAGTGCTTCCGGGACCTTGAGTTGGGGTGGCTACACCTTC. Translation: CASSASGTLSWGGYTF. The genes are TRBV19 and TRBJ1-2, with D possibly matching TRBD1 (5 bases). CDR1 and CDR2 from the germline V gene are LNHDA and SQIVND (reference sequence). V lost 5 bases to trimming and J lost 7 bases, with 23 bases between them. The CDR3 length is 16 residues.

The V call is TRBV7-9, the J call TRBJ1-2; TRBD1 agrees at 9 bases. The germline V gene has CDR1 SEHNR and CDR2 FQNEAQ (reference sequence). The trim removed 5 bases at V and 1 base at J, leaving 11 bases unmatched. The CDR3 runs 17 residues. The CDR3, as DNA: TGTGCCAGCAGCCCCTGGACAGGGGCGCAAGTTAACTATGGCTACACCTTC. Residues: CASSPWTGAQVNYGYTF. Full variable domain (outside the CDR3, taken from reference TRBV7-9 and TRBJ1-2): DTGVSQNPRHKITKRGQNVTFRCDPISEHNRLYWYRQTLGQGPEFLTYFQNEAQLEKSRLLSDRFSAERPKGSFSTLEIQRTEQGDSAMYLCASSPWTGAQVNYGYTFGSGTRLTVV.

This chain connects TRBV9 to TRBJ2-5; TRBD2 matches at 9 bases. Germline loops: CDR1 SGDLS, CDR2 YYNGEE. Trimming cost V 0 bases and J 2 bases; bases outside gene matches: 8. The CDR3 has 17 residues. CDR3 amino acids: CASSVATAGGKQETQYF. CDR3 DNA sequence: TGTGCCAGCAGCGTAGCTACTGCGGGGGGGAAACAAGAGACCCAGTACTTC.

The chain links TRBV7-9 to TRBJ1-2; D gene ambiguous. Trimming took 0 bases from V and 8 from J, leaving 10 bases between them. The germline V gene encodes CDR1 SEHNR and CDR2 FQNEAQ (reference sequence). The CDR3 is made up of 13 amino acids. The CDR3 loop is CASSLALTGGYTF. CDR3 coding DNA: TGTGCCAGCAGCTTAGCGCTGACGGGGGGCTACACCTTC.

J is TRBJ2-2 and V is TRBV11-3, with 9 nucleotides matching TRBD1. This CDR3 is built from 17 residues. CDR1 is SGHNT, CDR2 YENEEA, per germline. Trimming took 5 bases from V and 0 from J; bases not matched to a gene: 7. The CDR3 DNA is TGTGCCAGCAGCGGATTCCGGGACAGGGCGAACACCGGGGAGCTGTTTTTT. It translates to CASSGFRDRANTGELFF.

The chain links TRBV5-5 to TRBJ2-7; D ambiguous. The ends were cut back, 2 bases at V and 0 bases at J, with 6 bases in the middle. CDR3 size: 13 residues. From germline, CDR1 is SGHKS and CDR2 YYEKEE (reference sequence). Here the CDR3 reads CASSFIHSYEQYF. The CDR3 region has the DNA TGTGCCAGCAGCTTTATCCACTCCTACGAGCAGTACTTC.

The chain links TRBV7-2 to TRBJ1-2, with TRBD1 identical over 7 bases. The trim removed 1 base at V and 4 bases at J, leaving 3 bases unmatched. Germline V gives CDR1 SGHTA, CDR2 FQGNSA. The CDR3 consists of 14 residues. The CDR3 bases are TGTGCCAGCAGCTTAGACAGGGGCTCCTATGGCTACACCTTC. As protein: CASSLDRGSYGYTF.

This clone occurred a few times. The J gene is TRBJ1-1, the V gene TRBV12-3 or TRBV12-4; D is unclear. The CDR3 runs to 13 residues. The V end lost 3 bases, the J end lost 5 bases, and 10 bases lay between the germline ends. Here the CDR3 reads CASSFGVGTEAFF. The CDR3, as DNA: TGTGCCAGCAGTTTCGGGGTTGGTACTGAAGCTTTCTTT.

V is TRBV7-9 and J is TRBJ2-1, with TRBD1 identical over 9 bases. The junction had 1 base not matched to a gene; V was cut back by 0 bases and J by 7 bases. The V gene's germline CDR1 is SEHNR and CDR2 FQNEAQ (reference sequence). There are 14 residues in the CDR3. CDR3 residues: CASSLAGTGNEQFF. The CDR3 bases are TGTGCCAGCAGCTTAGCCGGGACAGGGAATGAGCAGTTCTTC.

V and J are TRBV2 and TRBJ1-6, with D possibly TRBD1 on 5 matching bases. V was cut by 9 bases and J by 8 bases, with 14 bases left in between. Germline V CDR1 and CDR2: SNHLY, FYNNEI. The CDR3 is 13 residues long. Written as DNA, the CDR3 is TGTGCCAGGGAAGGTAGGGGAGATTCACCCCTCCACTTT. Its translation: CAREGRGDSPLHF.

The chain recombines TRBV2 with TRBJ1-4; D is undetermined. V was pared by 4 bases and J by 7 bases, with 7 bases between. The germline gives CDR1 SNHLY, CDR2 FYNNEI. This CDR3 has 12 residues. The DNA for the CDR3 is TGTGCCAGCAGTGGGGGAGGTGAAAAACTGTTTTTT. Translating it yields CASSGGGEKLFF.